This T cell receptor (beta chain) was captured by sequencing in a study of blood T cell repertoires in COVID-19. Background on the study: Samples taken during acute and convalescent COVID-19 were collected in the United States, Italy and Spain. PBMCs, B-cell-depleted T cells, or T cells provided the cDNA or gDNA that made up the material.

There are 16 residues in the CDR3. V lost 0 bases, J lost 5 bases, and 16 bases lay in between. Looked up from germline, CDR1 is MNHEY and CDR2 is SVGAGI. Source study methods: Amplification with reference gene primers provided the estimates of nucleated cell counts. Sequencing used immunoSEQ multiplex PCR; TCRdb keeps in-frame clones, though not all of them. That table is the source of V, J and clone size, and D and trimming were worked out from the DNA. The table records some 59,000 clones, roughly 79% of them present only once. Sequencing used peripheral blood. This chain connects TRBV6-5 to TRBJ1-1, with unresolved D. This TCR was recovered from a woman aged 55-70 years with acute or convalescent COVID-19. The CDR3 sequence is CASSYSKTRLRTEAFF. The CDR3, as DNA: TGTGCCAGCAGTTACTCGAAGACACGGCTCCGAACTGAAGCTTTCTTT.